Presented here are 17 T cell receptor beta chains from one specimen sequenced in a study of cytomegalovirus exposure and HLA in healthy donors. The PCR employed 60 Vbeta primers together with 13 Jbeta primers. Clones were read by immunoSEQ multiplex PCR, and TCRdb kept only the in-frame ones, dropping some. The table includes about 220,000 clones, around 80% detected once. The material sequenced was PBMCs. These receptors were collected from a woman in her 40s in good health and CMV-seropositive.

This chain links TRBV11-3 with TRBJ2-7, with D possibly TRBD2 on 6 matching bases. Germline V CDR1 and CDR2: SGHNT, YENEEA. With 5 bases removed from V and 3 bases from J, the gap between germline ends came to 11 bases. There are 13 residues in the CDR3. The CDR3 reads CASSVVSGYEQYF. CDR3 DNA: TGTGCCAGCAGCGTGGTTAGCGGCTACGAGCAGTACTTC.

The chain couples TRBV10-3 to TRBJ2-1; 11 bases line up with TRBD2. The CDR3 has 15 amino acids. From germline, CDR1 is ENHRY and CDR2 SYGVKD. Germline trimming cut 4 bases from V and 7 bases from J; bases unmatched to any gene: 6. CDR3 nucleotide sequence: TGTGCCATCAGTGGGGCGACTAGCGGGAAAAATGAGCAGTTCTTC. This sequence encodes CAISGATSGKNEQFF.

The sample holds one count of this clone. Other DNA sequences in the same sample also yield this CDR3. The chain has TRBV9 and TRBJ2-2; D possibly corresponds to TRBD2 (5 bases). The V gene lost 0 bases and the J gene lost 1 base, with 7 bases spanning the gap. The CDR3 covers 15 residues. Germline CDR1 reads SGDLS; CDR2 reads YYNGEE. DNA of the CDR3: TGTGCCAGCAGCGTAGAGGACTTGAACACCGGGGAGCTGTTTTTT. It specifies CASSVEDLNTGELFF. The full variable domain, with the rest looked up from reference TRBV9 and TRBJ2-2, is DSGVTQTPKHLITATGQRVTLRCSPRSGDLSVYWYQQSLDQGLQFLIQYYNGEERAKGNILERFSAQQFPDLHSELNLSSLELGDSALYFCASSVEDLNTGELFFGEGSRLTVL.

This clone was picked up one time. V gene TRBV6-5 combines with J gene TRBJ1-1; 9 bases agree with TRBD1. The V gene's germline CDR1 is MNHEY and CDR2 SVGAGI. The CDR3 runs to 14 residues. V shed 4 bases, J shed 3 bases, and the junction held 3 bases outside the gene matches. As DNA, the CDR3 is TGTGCCAGCAGTTTTCGGACAGGGGACACTGAAGCTTTCTTT. The encoded protein is CASSFRTGDTEAFF.

The chain couples TRBV7-2 to TRBJ2-2; 10 bases line up with TRBD2. Germline-derived CDR1 and CDR2 are SGHTA and FQGNSA. This CDR3 has 15 residues. After removal of 4 bases from V and 6 bases from J, the junction contained 5 bases not matched to a gene. This CDR3 reads CASSYKRGGPGELFF. The CDR3 bases are TGTGCCAGCAGCTACAAGCGGGGGGGCCCCGGGGAGCTGTTTTTT.

V gene TRBV9 combines with J gene TRBJ1-2, with D possibly being TRBD1 (5 bases). The germline CDR1 and CDR2 sequences are SGDLS and YYNGEE. The CDR3 extends over 14 amino acids. V gave up 0 bases and J gave up 3 bases, with 9 bases separating them. CDR3 sequence: CASSVGGGYYGYTF. CDR3 nucleotide sequence: TGTGCCAGCAGCGTAGGGGGGGGGTACTATGGCTACACCTTC.

The V gene is TRBV5-1, the J gene TRBJ2-7; unclear D gene. The CDR3 is 14 residues long. V shed 2 bases and J shed 0 bases, with 9 bases lying between them. CDR1 is SGHRS, CDR2 YFSETQ, per germline. The CDR3 DNA is TGCGCCAGCAGCTTTGAGTCTAGCTCCTACGAGCAGTACTTC. This translates into CASSFESSSYEQYF.

The chain carries TRBV5-6 and TRBJ2-2, with 8 nucleotides matching TRBD2. The junction had 8 bases not matched to a gene; V was cut back by 4 bases and J by 3 bases. Germline V gene data show CDR1 as SGHDT and CDR2 as YYEEEE. This CDR3 region has 16 residues. DNA of the CDR3: TGTGCCAGCAGCGGGCGGGCGGGAGGAGACACCGGGGAGCTGTTTTTT. As protein: CASSGRAGGDTGELFF.

The V call is TRBV19, the J call TRBJ2-7; 10 nucleotides line up with TRBD2. Germline V CDR1 and CDR2: LNHDA, SQIVND (reference sequence). The V and J ends lost 9 bases and 4 bases, in that order; junction bases with no gene match: 6. This CDR3 has 13 residues. This chain's CDR3 is CASRASGSYEQYF. The CDR3 region has the DNA TGTGCCAGCCGGGCTAGCGGGAGTTACGAGCAGTACTTC.

The table lists this clone with a count of one. The chain combines TRBV1 with TRBJ1-5; TRBD1 was called by the table and not checked on the DNA. TRBV1 is noted as a pseudogene. The CDR3 consists of 20 residues. CDR3 region: CTSSQDSPRQGISSNQPQHF. The CDR3 DNA follows: TGCACCAGCAGCCAAGATAGTCCGAGACAGGGAATTTCGAGCAATCAGCCCCAGCATTTT.

On this clone itself: Other DNA sequences within the sample encode an identical CDR3. The chain joins TRBV19 to TRBJ1-5, with D perhaps TRBD1 (5 bases). V lost 4 bases and J lost 4, with 8 bases in between. Per germline, CDR1 LNHDA and CDR2 SQIVND (reference sequence). CDR3 length: 13 residues. The CDR3 DNA sequence: TGTGCCAGTAGTAACCAGGGAAATCAGCCCCAGCATTTT. Its translation: CASSNQGNQPQHF.

The chain uses TRBV7-6 and TRBJ1-3; TRBD1 agrees at 8 bases. Trimming took 1 base from V and 4 from J; bases not matched to a gene: 6. Germline V gene lookup returns CDR1 SGHVS and CDR2 FNYEAQ. CDR3 length equals 16 residues. The CDR3 coding sequence is TGTGCCAGCAGCTTAGGCCAGGGGGCGAACGGAAACACCATATATTTT. Its translation: CASSLGQGANGNTIYF.

The chain combines TRBV15 with TRBJ2-1; D remains ambiguous. The length of the CDR3 is 16 residues. V shed 1 base and J shed 6 bases, with 16 bases lying between them. In germline, CDR1 is LNHNV, CDR2 YYDKDF (reference sequence). CDR3 nucleotide sequence: TGTGCCACCAGCAGAGGCACGCTTACTGTACTCAATGAGCAGTTCTTC. Translating it yields CATSRGTLTVLNEQFF.

The genes are TRBV5-1 and TRBJ2-5, with D perhaps matching TRBD2 (5 bases). Germline values: CDR1 SGHRS, CDR2 YFSETQ. With 2 bases removed from V and 1 base from J, the gap between germline ends came to 6 bases. The length of the CDR3 is 13 residues. CDR3 amino acids: CASSFSVQETQYF. The DNA of the CDR3 is TGCGCCAGCAGCTTTAGCGTCCAAGAGACCCAGTACTTC.

V and J are TRBV4-2 and TRBJ1-1; no reliable D call. This CDR3 spans 13 amino acids. Germline V gives CDR1 LGHNA, CDR2 YNFKEQ. V lost 0 bases and J 4 bases, leaving 6 bases between the germline ends. The CDR3 loop reads CASSQDGITEAFF. The CDR3, as DNA: TGTGCCAGCAGCCAAGACGGTATCACTGAAGCTTTCTTT.

In this sample, this clone turned up once. This chain connects TRBV5-4 to TRBJ1-1; maybe TRBD1 (6 bases). Germline values: CDR1 SGHNT, CDR2 YYREEE (reference sequence). V was pared by 2 bases and J by 6 bases, with 11 bases between. The CDR3 length is 13 residues. The CDR3 nucleotides read TGTGCCAGCAGCTTAAGGCAGGGGCCTGAAGCTTTCTTT. It codes for CASSLRQGPEAFF.

This clone turned up a few times. V gene TRBV12-5 combines with J gene TRBJ1-3, with 8 bases aligning to TRBD1. Germline values: CDR1 LGHNT, CDR2 FRNRAP. The V gene end was trimmed by 7 bases and the J gene end by 5 bases; junction bases not matched to a gene: 7. CDR3 length equals 14 residues. The CDR3 nucleotides read TGTGCTAGTGCCCGACAGGGGTGGAGAAACACCATATATTTT. Its translation: CASARQGWRNTIYF.